This TCR beta chain was captured in a study of identical twins. V dropped 0 bases and J dropped 0 bases, with 5 bases sitting between them. Germline values: CDR1 SEHNR, CDR2 FQNEAQ (reference sequence). The CDR3 loop spans 14 amino acids. TCRdb reanalysed the 5' RACE reads using MiXCR and keeps one entry per CDR3 protein. This table holds 240,000 or so distinct CDR3 sequences, roughly 7% found once. Concerning this clonotype: Its antigen is not identified.

Whole-study results and caveats: Shared out-of-frame alpha sequences (those common to twins) showed excess low generation probability. Cord blood beta clonotypes present at high abundance carried fewer insertions; no such pattern appeared in memory repertoires. For out-of-frame beta sequences, excess twin sharing was weaker. Zero-insertion findings could be partly confounded by invariant cells (MAIT and iNKT cells).

The same data also went into a second study, on yellow fever vaccine responses in identical twins.

The chain has TRBV7-9 and TRBJ1-1, with D unresolved. The TCR sequence derives from a woman younger than 35 in good health. Sequencing was carried out using memory (CD45RO+) T cells sorted from blood. CDR3 in amino acids: CASSLALVNTEAFF. The CDR3 DNA reads as TGTGCCAGCAGCTTAGCGCTGGTGAACACTGAAGCTTTCTTT.